This T cell receptor (beta chain) was recovered during a study of shared T cell receptors in the human thymus. V was cut by 2 bases and J by 0 bases, with 8 bases left in between. The CDR3 runs to 14 residues. CDR1 is GTSNPN, CDR2 SVGIG, per germline (reference sequence). This clone was counted once. Assay used: immunoSEQ multiplex PCR; TCRdb lists only in-frame clones, some missing. The data contain 630,000 or so clones, roughly 86% of them singletons. The data were also submitted as part of a second study, on human thymus T cells. According to that study: Surgeons resected thymus tissue during corrective heart surgery. Gene usage (both V and J) appeared biased in thymic and blood repertoires. Thymic TCR repertoires of unrelated people reportedly overlapped highly.

This clonotype was sampled from a boy younger than two with a congenital heart defect. Material: thymocytes. This chain joins TRBV30 and TRBJ1-3; unclear D gene. The CDR3, as DNA: TGTGCCTGGAGTACCCGTAGCTCTGGAAACACCATATATTTT. Protein sequence: CAWSTRSSGNTIYF.